This T cell receptor beta chain derives from a study of glioma-infiltrating T cells. Study-wide points: Non-neoplastic patients had below-expected tissue-blood divergence, while all gliomas exceeded expectation. Tissue and blood shared very few CDR3 sequences.

This clonotype was seen repeatedly, ten times or more. The antigen is unknown. TCR alpha and beta CDR3 regions were amplified from RNA using iRepertoire nested multiplex PCR. Tissue mRNA or PBMC total RNA, roughly 95-400 ng, went into one-step reverse transcription and amplification. Via MiXCR, TCRdb re-called the multiplex PCR reads, giving one row per CDR3 protein. The sample lists approximately 110,000 distinct CDR3 sequences; roughly 25% were seen once. The sample was glioma tissue, nonneoplastic brain tissue, or PBMCs (not recorded which). This receptor was identified in a human donor with low-grade glioma or glioblastoma, undergoing nonglioma brain surgery, or in good health (not recorded which).

The CDR3 region has the DNA TGTGCCAGCAGTCCTGGACAGGGGGATAATTCACCCCTCCACTTT. Amino acids: CASSPGQGDNSPLHF. The chain combines TRBV2 with TRBJ1-6; 10 bases are shared with TRBD1. Germline V gene sequence: CDR1 SNHLY, CDR2 FYNNEI. V shed 5 bases, J shed 5 bases, and the junction held 3 bases outside the gene matches. CDR3 length equals 15 residues.